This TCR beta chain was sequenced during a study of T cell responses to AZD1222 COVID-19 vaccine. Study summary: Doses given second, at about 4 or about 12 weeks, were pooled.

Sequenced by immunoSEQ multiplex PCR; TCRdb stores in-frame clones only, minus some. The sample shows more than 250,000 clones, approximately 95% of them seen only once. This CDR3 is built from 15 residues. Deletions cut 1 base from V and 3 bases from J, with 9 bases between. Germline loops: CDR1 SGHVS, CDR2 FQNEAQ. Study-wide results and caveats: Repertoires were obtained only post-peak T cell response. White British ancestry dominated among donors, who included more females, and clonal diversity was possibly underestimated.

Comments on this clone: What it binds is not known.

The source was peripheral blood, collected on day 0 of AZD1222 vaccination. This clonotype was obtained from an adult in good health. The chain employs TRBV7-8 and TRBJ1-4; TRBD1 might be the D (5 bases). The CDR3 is CASSLVRGANEKLFF. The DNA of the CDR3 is TGTGCCAGCAGCTTAGTGCGGGGGGCTAATGAAAAACTGTTTTTT.